The 11 T cell receptor beta chains below all came from one sample that was sequenced in a study of blood T cell repertoires in COVID-19. Sequencing was performed with immunoSEQ multiplex PCR; in TCRdb, only in-frame clones are kept and a portion is missing. Among over 250,000 clones listed, 88% were seen once. The specimen sequenced was PBMCs or T cells enriched from blood (not recorded which). These receptors came from a woman aged 30 to 39 who had recovered from COVID-19.

This clone was detected once. The chain employs TRBV29-1 and TRBJ1-2, with D unclear. Germline assignment: CDR1 SQVTM and CDR2 ANQGSEA. This CDR3 has 13 residues. Between the trimmed V and J ends, which lost 3 bases and 8 bases, there was a span of 16 bases. The CDR3 DNA follows: TGCAGCGTTGAGGACTTGAGAGGGCTAGGCTACACCTTC. This codes for CSVEDLRGLGYTF.

The V call is TRBV5-1, the J call TRBJ2-1; 9 positions agree with TRBD1. The CDR3 is 16 residues long. The germline V gene has CDR1 SGHRS and CDR2 YFSETQ. The V segment lost 4 bases and the J segment 3 bases; nucleotides outside the gene matches: 8. The CDR3 is CASSPDGQGSYNEQFF. The CDR3 DNA reads TGCGCCAGCAGCCCGGACGGACAGGGGAGCTACAATGAGCAGTTCTTC.

The rearrangement uses TRBV7-2 and TRBJ2-7; the D gene is possibly TRBD2 (6 bases). The CDR3 covers 15 residues. Between the trimmed V and J ends, which lost 5 bases and 3 bases, there was a span of 17 bases. The V gene's germline CDR1 is SGHTA and CDR2 FQGNSA. The CDR3 spells CASSGGTDPGYEQYF. DNA of the CDR3: TGTGCCAGCAGCGGGGGGACTGACCCAGGCTACGAGCAGTACTTC.

This chain connects TRBV5-1 to TRBJ1-5; D uncertain. The CDR3 is 15 amino acids. The V end was cut by 5 bases, the J end by 3 bases, with 15 bases between. The germline V gene has CDR1 SGHRS and CDR2 YFSETQ. This chain's CDR3 is CASSDDLAFNQPQHF. The CDR3 DNA reads as TGCGCCAGCAGTGACGACCTAGCCTTCAATCAGCCCCAGCATTTT. The variable domain in full, with the rest retrieved from reference TRBV5-1 and TRBJ1-5, is KAGVTQTPRYLIKTRGQQVTLSCSPISGHRSVSWYQQTPGQGLQFLFEYFSETQRNKGNFPGRFSGRQFSNSRSEMNVSTLELGDSALYLCASSDDLAFNQPQHFGDGTRLSIL.

This chain joins TRBV30 and TRBJ2-1, with D perhaps TRBD1 (5 bases). The germline gives CDR1 GTSNPN, CDR2 SVGIG (reference sequence). The CDR3 has 12 amino acids. V was cut by 4 bases and J by 3 bases, with 7 bases left in between. CDR3 in DNA: TGTGCCTGGACCGACAGCTACAATGAGCAGTTCTTC. This encodes CAWTDSYNEQFF.

V is TRBV7-2 and J is TRBJ2-7; 9 nucleotides line up with TRBD2. This CDR3 spans 15 amino acids. The trim removed 0 bases at V and 3 bases at J, leaving 3 bases unmatched. The germline gives CDR1 SGHTA, CDR2 FQGNSA. DNA of the CDR3: TGTGCCAGCAGCTTAGCTAGCGGGGGCCTCTACGAGCAGTACTTC. Translating it yields CASSLASGGLYEQYF.

V is TRBV27 and J is TRBJ2-2; D gene uncertain. The V end lost 3 bases, the J end lost 6 bases, and 8 bases lay between the germline ends. CDR1 is MNHEY, CDR2 SMNVEV, per germline (reference sequence). CDR3 size: 13 residues. CDR3 nucleotides: TGTGCCAGCAGTTTGCCAGGCGCCGGGGAGCTGTTTTTT. Protein sequence: CASSLPGAGELFF.

This clone was detected only once. This rearrangement joins TRBV9 to TRBJ2-5; D is ambiguous. Germline V gene data show CDR1 as SGDLS and CDR2 as YYNGEE. V lost 3 bases, J lost 4 bases, and 13 bases lay in between. The CDR3 is 14 residues long. The CDR3 DNA reads as TGTGCCAGCAGCGGCGGTAGGCTCCGAGAGACCCAGTACTTC. It codes for CASSGGRLRETQYF.

V and J are TRBV18 and TRBJ2-2; D unclear. The germline CDR1 and CDR2 sequences are KGHSH and LQKENI. V shed 0 bases and J shed 6 bases, with 14 bases lying between them. The CDR3 has 16 residues. The CDR3 region has the DNA TGTGCCAGCTCACCACCTAATCCCGGGTTGGCCGGGGAGCTGTTTTTT. This codes for CASSPPNPGLAGELFF.

The chain links TRBV18 to TRBJ1-2, with TRBD1 as a possible D gene (6 bases). The CDR3 loop spans 14 amino acids. V lost 3 bases, J lost 4 bases, and 12 bases lay in between. CDR1 is KGHSH, CDR2 LQKENI, per germline. The CDR3 is CASSPSDRTYGYTF. CDR3 in DNA: TGTGCCAGCTCACCTTCGGACAGAACCTATGGCTACACCTTC.

Comment on this clone: In the same sample, other DNA sequences code for this CDR3. The V gene is TRBV27, the J gene TRBJ2-1; no firm D call. The CDR3 contains 13 residues. Germline V gene data show CDR1 as MNHEY and CDR2 as SMNVEV (reference sequence). V shed 3 bases and J shed 10 bases, with 13 bases lying between them. This CDR3 is CASSFRGPAEQFF. In DNA, the CDR3 is TGTGCCAGCAGTTTCAGAGGTCCGGCAGAGCAGTTCTTC.